What follows are 8 T cell receptor beta chains derived from one specimen sequenced in a study of blood T cells in healthy people across ages. Using a J-beta primer mix together with a sample-barcoded 5' primer, a second PCR was run for 7 to 11 cycles. TCRdb re-derived calls from the 5' RACE reads in MiXCR, one entry per CDR3 protein. The sample yields approximately 780,000 distinct CDR3 sequences, 20% to 30% seen once. This sample was also put to use in a study of T cells of mothers and their children.

The sequencing input was blood. The receptors come from a boy aged 10-17 years in good health.

The chain has TRBV9 and TRBJ2-3; no clear D gene. V was clipped by 0 bases and J by 9 bases, with 17 bases between them. The CDR3 extends over 15 amino acids. The germline V gene encodes CDR1 SGDLS and CDR2 YYNGEE. The CDR3 loop is CASSVDGWAITTQYF. CDR3 nucleotides: TGTGCCAGCAGCGTAGACGGCTGGGCCATTACGACGCAGTATTTT.

There are a few counts of this clonotype. This chain joins TRBV18 and TRBJ2-5, with D maybe TRBD2 (7 bases). Germline values: CDR1 KGHSH, CDR2 LQKENI. The CDR3 is made up of 17 amino acids. Trimming stripped 5 bases from V and 2 bases from J, with 21 bases between. CDR3 DNA sequence: TGTGCCAGCTCATTCGCCCCTAGGGCGGGGGCACAAGAGACCCAGTACTTC. Its protein is CASSFAPRAGAQETQYF. Looking up the rest from reference TRBV18 and TRBJ2-5 gives the full variable domain: NAGVMQNPRHLVRRRGQEARLRCSPMKGHSHVYWYRQLPEEGLKFMVYLQKENIIDESGMPKERFSAEFPKEGPSILRIQQVVRGDSAAYFCASSFAPRAGAQETQYFGPGTRLLVL.

This chain joins TRBV29-1 and TRBJ1-1; a possible D gene is TRBD1 (5 bases). Germline V gene sequence: CDR1 SQVTM, CDR2 ANQGSEA. The germline V and J ends were trimmed by 7 bases and 6 bases, with 15 bases remaining between them. The CDR3 contains 12 residues. The CDR3 coding sequence is TGCAGCGGCGTGGGGGGTAGGGCTGAAGCTTTCTTT. It encodes CSGVGGRAEAFF.

This clonotype was counted a few times. The chain uses TRBV20-1 and TRBJ2-3; D tentatively fits TRBD1 or TRBD2 (5 bases each). The CDR3 sequence is 15 residues long. Germline CDR1 DFQATT, CDR2 SNEGSKA (reference sequence). V gave up 6 bases and J gave up 4 bases, with 20 bases separating them. CDR3 region: CSAPDGARFADTQYF. Here the CDR3 DNA reads TGCAGTGCCCCGGACGGGGCCCGATTCGCAGATACGCAGTATTTT.

This clonotype turned up a few times. J is TRBJ2-1 and V is TRBV6-4; possibly TRBD1 for D (6 bases). Germline V lookup: CDR1 MRHNA, CDR2 SNTAGT. V was trimmed by 5 bases and J by 8 bases, leaving 16 bases between them. This CDR3 spans 14 amino acids. CDR3 in DNA: TGTGCCAGCAGTCCCTCGGCAGGGGTCCATGAGCAGTTCTTC. Its translation is CASSPSAGVHEQFF.

Many counts were recorded for this clonotype. This chain uses TRBV5-1 with TRBJ2-5; possibly TRBD1 for D (5 bases). The CDR3 has 13 residues. Per the germline V gene, CDR1 is SGHRS and CDR2 is YFSETQ. V gave up 4 bases and J gave up 2 bases, with 9 bases separating them. Here the CDR3 reads CASSMDTQETQYF. The CDR3 DNA is TGCGCCAGCAGCATGGACACGCAAGAGACCCAGTACTTC.

This chain connects TRBV7-9 to TRBJ1-2; D is undetermined. The V gene lost 5 bases and the J gene lost 7 bases, with 20 bases spanning the gap. Germline assignment: CDR1 SEHNR and CDR2 FQNEAQ (reference sequence). The CDR3 covers 15 residues. The CDR3 DNA reads as TGTGCCAGCAGCCCCAGCCTTGATCTGGGCAGTGGCTACACCTTC. Its translation is CASSPSLDLGSGYTF.

J is TRBJ2-1 and V is TRBV7-9, with TRBD2 matching over 7 bases. The CDR3 is 16 amino acids. Germline loops: CDR1 SEHNR, CDR2 FQNEAQ (reference sequence). The trim removed 5 bases at V and 7 bases at J, leaving 14 bases unmatched. CDR3 nucleotide sequence: TGTGCCAGCAGCCGTAGGGACTACTCGTTTCCAAATGAGCAGTTCTTC. Translation: CASSRRDYSFPNEQFF. Full variable domain (remainder filled in from reference TRBV7-9 and TRBJ2-1): DTGVSQNPRHKITKRGQNVTFRCDPISEHNRLYWYRQTLGQGPEFLTYFQNEAQLEKSRLLSDRFSAERPKGSFSTLEIQRTEQGDSAMYLCASSRRDYSFPNEQFFGPGTRLTVL.